This TCR beta chain was captured by sequencing in a study of human T cells and chemical hapten exposure. Study conclusions and caveats: Expanded TCR counts at PT1 went up together with patch test score, a positive correlation.

The time point here: patch test 2, 6 weeks after DPC sensitization. The treatment was: therapeutic diphenylcyclopropenone sensitization with weekly scalp DPC. The starting material, unfractionated whole blood, was used for total RNA extraction. A remark on this clonotype: As yet, its antigen is unknown.

As the library was built, unique molecular identifiers were attached to individual cDNA molecules. As originally analysed: Individual samples carried between about 23,224 and 750,000 TCRs, with about 88,000 as the median. TCRdb re-called the RACE reads through MiXCR, storing one row per CDR3 protein. These V and J calls are TCRdb output, not the study's own analysis. This repertoire shows 80,000 to 95,000 distinct CDR3 sequences, approximately 9.9% found once; its top ten account for about 2%. Specimen: whole blood, collected in connection with sensitization to the hapten diphenylcyclopropenone (DPC). This sequence originates from a middle-aged man with alopecia areata. Some clones in this sample may be carry-over from other donors' samples.

CDR3 sequence: CASSFGLAGYNEQFF. CDR3 nucleotide sequence: TGCGCCAGCAGCTTCGGACTAGCGGGCTACAATGAGCAGTTCTTC. The chain combines TRBV5-1 with TRBJ2-1, with 11 bases identical to TRBD2. CDR1 is SGHRS and CDR2 is YFSETQ in the germline V gene. CDR3 length equals 15 residues. The J segment lost 3 bases and the V segment lost 2 bases, leaving 1 base of the junction unmatched.